The entry that follows covers one T cell receptor (beta chain) sequence. There are 14 residues in the CDR3. Germline V gene sequence: CDR1 GTSNPN, CDR2 SVGIG (reference sequence). V was pared by 2 bases and J by 0 bases, with 9 bases between. This record comes from a study of blood T cell repertoires in COVID-19. For the study at large: Sites across the United States, Italy and Spain contributed samples from acute and convalescent COVID-19. T cells, B-cell-depleted T cells, or PBMCs supplied cDNA or gDNA.

Original processing notes: Nucleated cell counts were estimated from reference gene primer amplification. TCRdb keeps only in-frame clones here, not all; method: immunoSEQ multiplex PCR. The V and J calls and clone size were taken over from that table, and D and trimming were inferred from the DNA. Of some 260,000 clones in the sample, around 90% are singletons; the top ten hold approximately 0.8%. The rearrangement joins TRBV30 to TRBJ2-3, with a weak D call TRBD1 (5 bases). The material sequenced was peripheral blood. The receptor was isolated from a woman younger than 45 with acute or convalescent COVID-19. The CDR3 nucleotides are TGTGCCTGGAGTCGACAGCTTAGCACAGATACGCAGTATTTT. Translated, it gives CAWSRQLSTDTQYF.